The text below deals with one T cell receptor (beta chain). The data were obtained in a study of blood T cell repertoires in COVID-19. CDR1 and CDR2 from the germline V gene are SGHTA and FQGNSA. The junction had 0 bases not matched to a gene; V was cut back by 4 bases and J by 3 bases. The CDR3 is 12 residues long. The method was immunoSEQ multiplex PCR; TCRdb's version includes in-frame clones alone and lacks a portion of them. The sample has approximately 150,000 clones, 80% to 90% seen once. V usage is TRBV7-2 and J usage is TRBJ2-7; 7 nucleotides match TRBD2. The sample consisted of peripheral blood. This clonotype was sampled from a man aged 65-85 years with acute or convalescent COVID-19. The CDR3 is CASSWEGYEQYF. For the CDR3, the DNA is TGTGCCAGCAGCTGGGAGGGCTACGAGCAGTACTTC. Using reference TRBV7-2 and TRBJ2-7 for the parts outside the CDR3, the full variable domain is GAGVSQSPSNKVTEKGKDVELRCDPISGHTALYWYRQSLGQGLEFLIYFQGNSAPDKSGLPSDRFSAERTGGSVSTLTIQRTQQEDSAVYLCASSWEGYEQYFGPGTRLTVT.